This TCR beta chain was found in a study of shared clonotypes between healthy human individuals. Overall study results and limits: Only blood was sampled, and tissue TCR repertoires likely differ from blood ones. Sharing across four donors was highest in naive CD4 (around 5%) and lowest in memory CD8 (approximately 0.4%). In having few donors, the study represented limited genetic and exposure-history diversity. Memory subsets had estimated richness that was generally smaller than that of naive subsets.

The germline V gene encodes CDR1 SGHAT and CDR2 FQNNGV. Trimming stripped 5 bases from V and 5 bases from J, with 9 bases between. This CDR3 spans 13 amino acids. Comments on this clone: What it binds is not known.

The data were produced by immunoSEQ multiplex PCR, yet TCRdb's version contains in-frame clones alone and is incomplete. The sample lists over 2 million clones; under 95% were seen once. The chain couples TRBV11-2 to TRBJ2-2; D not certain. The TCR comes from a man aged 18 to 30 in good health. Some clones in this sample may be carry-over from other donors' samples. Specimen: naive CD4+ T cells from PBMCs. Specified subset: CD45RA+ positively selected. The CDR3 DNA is TGTGCCAGCAGCCCGCTCAGGACCGGGGAGCTGTTTTTT. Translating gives CASSPLRTGELFF.